A single T cell receptor (beta chain) is shown here with its context. Its antigen is not known. V lost 1 base and J lost 5, with 15 bases in between. Germline V gives CDR1 MDHEN, CDR2 SYDVKM. The CDR3 contains 15 residues. RNA, at roughly 0.5 to 1 ug, was reverse transcribed with random hexamers. TCRdb re-called the immunoSEQ multiplex PCR reads through MiXCR, storing one row per CDR3 protein. The sample has about 300,000 distinct CDR3 sequences, around 89% seen once. This entry is derived from a study of CD8 T cells in Susac syndrome. The study, taken as a whole, reports: The study recognized that the number of individuals in its TCR sequencing and HLA analysis was relatively small.

The rearrangement links TRBV28 to TRBJ2-7, with a tentative D call TRBD1 (5 bases). The sequence derives from a human donor with multiple sclerosis. Sequenced: CD8+ T cells from PBMCs. The CDR3: CASSLFRVRVHEQYF. For the CDR3, the DNA is TGTGCCAGCAGTTTATTCCGGGTCAGGGTGCACGAGCAGTACTTC. The variable domain in full, with the rest retrieved from reference TRBV28 and TRBJ2-7, is DVKVTQSSRYLVKRTGEKVFLECVQDMDHENMFWYRQDPGLGLRLIYFSYDVKMKEKGDIPEGYSVSREKKERFSLILESASTNQTSMYLCASSLFRVRVHEQYFGPGTRLTVT.